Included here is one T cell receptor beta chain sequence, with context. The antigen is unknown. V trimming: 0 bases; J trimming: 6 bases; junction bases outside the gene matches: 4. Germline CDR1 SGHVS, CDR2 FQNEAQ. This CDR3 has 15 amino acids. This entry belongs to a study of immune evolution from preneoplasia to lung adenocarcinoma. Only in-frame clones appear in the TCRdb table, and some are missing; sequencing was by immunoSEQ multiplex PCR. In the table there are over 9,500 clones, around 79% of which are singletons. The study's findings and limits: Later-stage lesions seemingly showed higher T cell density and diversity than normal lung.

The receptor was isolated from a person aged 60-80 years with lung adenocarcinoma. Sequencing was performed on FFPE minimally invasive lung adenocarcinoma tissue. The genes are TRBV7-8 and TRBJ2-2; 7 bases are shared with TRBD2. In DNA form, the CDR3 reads TGTGCCAGCAGCTTAGCGTGGGAGGGACCCGGGGAGCTGTTTTTT. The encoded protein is CASSLAWEGPGELFF.